Presented here are 10 T cell receptor beta chains from one specimen sequenced in a study of post-analysis software for immune sequencing data. Overall study findings and caveats: The five TRBV segments detected at higher frequency in patients than in controls included TRBV5-6, TRBV5-1 and TRBV20-1.

Which antigens these TCRs recognize remains unknown. The TCR beta cDNA libraries carried unique molecular identifiers. MiXCR, run by TCRdb on the PCR reads, gives a single entry per CDR3 protein. Here the sample spans some 500,000 distinct CDR3 sequences, roughly 46% being singletons. Specimen: blood. The receptor source for this set is a girl between 10 and 17 years old with multiple sclerosis.

The chain recombines TRBV4-1 with TRBJ1-2; maybe TRBD1 (6 bases). The CDR3 length is 14 residues. V lost 0 bases, J lost 7 bases, and 12 bases lay in between. Germline V gene lookup returns CDR1 MGHRA and CDR2 YSYEKL. Written as DNA, the CDR3 is TGCGCCAGCAGCCAAGAGAGGACAGTCGGTGGCTACACCTTC. It yields the protein CASSQERTVGGYTF.

The V and J genes are TRBV28 and TRBJ1-2; possible D gene TRBD1, 6 bases. Looked up from germline, CDR1 is MDHEN and CDR2 is SYDVKM. The CDR3 has 14 residues. The V end lost 6 bases, the J end lost 5 bases, and 16 bases lay between the germline ends. CDR3 region: CASSRHRVGYGYTF. The CDR3 region has the DNA TGTGCCAGCAGCCGACACAGGGTGGGGTATGGCTACACCTTC.

The CDR3 region has the DNA TGTGCCAGCAGCCCGAGGGCTAGCGGGAGGTTCAATGAGCAGTTCTTC. Translating it yields CASSPRASGRFNEQFF. The chain couples TRBV7-9 to TRBJ2-1, with 11 bases lining up with TRBD2. The CDR3 length is 16 residues. Germline V gene sequence: CDR1 SEHNR, CDR2 FQNEAQ (reference sequence). After removal of 5 bases from V and 6 bases from J, the junction contained 9 bases not matched to a gene.

This clonotype occurred a few times. The J gene is TRBJ2-7, the V gene TRBV20-1; TRBD2 agrees at 14 bases. V was clipped by 1 base and J by 5 bases; unmatched bases: 4. Germline V lookup: CDR1 DFQATT, CDR2 SNEGSKA (reference sequence). CDR3 length: 15 amino acids. The CDR3 DNA is TGCAGTGCTAGAGGCACGGGACTAGCGGGAGACGAGCAGTACTTC. It encodes CSARGTGLAGDEQYF.

The rearrangement uses TRBV7-9 and TRBJ2-7, with a weak D call TRBD1 (6 bases). Gene TRBJ2-5 matches the end of the DNA better, so the J call may be wrong. The CDR3 extends over 14 amino acids. Germline V gene data show CDR1 as SEHNR and CDR2 as FQNEAQ (reference sequence). Here the CDR3 DNA reads TGTGCCAGCAGCCCCGGGTTGGGGGCGGAGACCCAGTACTTC. Translated, it gives CASSPGLGAETQYF.

The CDR3 DNA follows: TGTGCCAGCAGCCAAACCCCGGGACAGACTAACAATGAGCAGTTCTTC. Residues: CASSQTPGQTNNEQFF. This chain uses TRBV4-2 with TRBJ2-1; TRBD1 matches 7 bases. This CDR3 is 16 amino acids long. Germline V gives CDR1 LGHNA, CDR2 YNFKEQ. Germline trimming cut 2 bases from V and 5 bases from J; bases unmatched to any gene: 9.

This clonotype was counted ten times or more. This rearrangement joins TRBV5-1 to TRBJ2-1; D remains unclear. Germline V CDR1 and CDR2: SGHRS, YFSETQ. The CDR3 sequence is 13 residues long. Trimming took off 0 bases at V and 7 bases at J, with 8 bases between the two ends. The CDR3 region has the DNA TGCGCCAGCAGCTTGGATGTCGGGAATGAGCAGTTCTTC. This codes for CASSLDVGNEQFF.

This chain connects TRBV20-1 to TRBJ2-3; 9 nucleotides align to TRBD2. V dropped 1 base and J dropped 1; count of bases not matched to a gene: 3. Per the germline V gene, CDR1 is DFQATT and CDR2 is SNEGSKA (reference sequence). The CDR3 length is 15 residues. The CDR3 is CSARGRTSGTDTQYF. In nucleotides, the CDR3 is TGCAGTGCTAGAGGAAGGACTAGCGGCACAGATACGCAGTATTTT.

This rearrangement joins TRBV6-1 to TRBJ1-2; D not resolved. V gave up 4 bases and J gave up 4 bases, with 22 bases separating them. CDR1 is MNHNS and CDR2 is SASEGT in the germline V gene. The CDR3 contains 17 residues. DNA of the CDR3: TGTGCCAGCAGTGGAGTGACTCAGTGGGAGATCAGCTATGGCTACACCTTC. Translation gives CASSGVTQWEISYGYTF.

The CDR3 sequence is CATSDPRTGGNEQYF. Written as DNA, the CDR3 is TGTGCCACCAGTGACCCCCGGACAGGGGGCAACGAGCAGTACTTC. The genes are TRBV24-1 and TRBJ2-5; 11 nucleotides agree with TRBD1. The J call could be wrong; TRBJ2-7 is a better fit for the DNA end. Germline V gene lookup returns CDR1 KGHDR and CDR2 SFDVKD. The CDR3 contains 15 residues.